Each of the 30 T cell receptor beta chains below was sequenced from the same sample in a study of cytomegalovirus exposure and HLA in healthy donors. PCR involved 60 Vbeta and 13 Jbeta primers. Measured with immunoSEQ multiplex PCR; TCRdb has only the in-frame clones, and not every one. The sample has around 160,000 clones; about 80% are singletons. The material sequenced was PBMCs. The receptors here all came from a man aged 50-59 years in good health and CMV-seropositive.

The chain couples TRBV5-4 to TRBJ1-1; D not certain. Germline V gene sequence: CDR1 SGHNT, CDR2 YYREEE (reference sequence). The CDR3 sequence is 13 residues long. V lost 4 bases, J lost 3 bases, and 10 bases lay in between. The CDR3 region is CASSPGMDTEAFF. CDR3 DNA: TGTGCCAGCAGCCCGGGGATGGACACTGAAGCTTTCTTT.

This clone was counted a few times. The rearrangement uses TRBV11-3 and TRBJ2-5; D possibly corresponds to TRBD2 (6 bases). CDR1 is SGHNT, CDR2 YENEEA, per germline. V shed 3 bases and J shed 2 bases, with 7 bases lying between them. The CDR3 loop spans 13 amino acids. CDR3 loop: CASSLGGQETQYF. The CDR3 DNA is TGTGCCAGCAGCTTGGGGGGACAAGAGACCCAGTACTTC.

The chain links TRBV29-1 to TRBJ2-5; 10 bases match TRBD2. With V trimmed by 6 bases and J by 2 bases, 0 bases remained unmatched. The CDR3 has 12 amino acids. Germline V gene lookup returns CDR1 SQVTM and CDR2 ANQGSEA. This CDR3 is CSVAGGQETQYF. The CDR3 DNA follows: TGCAGCGTAGCGGGGGGGCAAGAGACCCAGTACTTC.

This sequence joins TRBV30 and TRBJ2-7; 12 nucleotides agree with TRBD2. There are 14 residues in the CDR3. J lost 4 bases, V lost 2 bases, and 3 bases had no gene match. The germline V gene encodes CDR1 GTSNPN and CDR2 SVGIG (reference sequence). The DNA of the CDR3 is TGTGCCTGGAGTCCGGGACTAGCGGGTTACGAGCAGTACTTC. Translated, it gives CAWSPGLAGYEQYF. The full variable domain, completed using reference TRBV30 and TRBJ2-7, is SQTIHQWPATLVQPVGSPLSLECTVEGTSNPNLYWYRQAAGRGLQLLFYSVGIGQISSEVPQNLSASRPQDRQFILSSKKLLLSDSGFYLCAWSPGLAGYEQYFGPGTRLTVT.

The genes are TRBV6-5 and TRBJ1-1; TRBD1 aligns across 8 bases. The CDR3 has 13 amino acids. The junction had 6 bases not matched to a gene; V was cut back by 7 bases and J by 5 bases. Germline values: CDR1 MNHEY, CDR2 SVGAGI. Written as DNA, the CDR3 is TGTGCCAGCACTCAGGGGGCGCGGACTGAAGCTTTCTTT. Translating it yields CASTQGARTEAFF.

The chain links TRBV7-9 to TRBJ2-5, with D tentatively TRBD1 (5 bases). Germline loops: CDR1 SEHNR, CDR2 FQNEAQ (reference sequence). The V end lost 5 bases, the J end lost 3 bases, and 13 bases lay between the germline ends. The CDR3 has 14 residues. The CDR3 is CASSRIPGKETQYF. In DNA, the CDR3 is TGTGCCAGCAGCAGAATTCCAGGGAAAGAGACCCAGTACTTC.

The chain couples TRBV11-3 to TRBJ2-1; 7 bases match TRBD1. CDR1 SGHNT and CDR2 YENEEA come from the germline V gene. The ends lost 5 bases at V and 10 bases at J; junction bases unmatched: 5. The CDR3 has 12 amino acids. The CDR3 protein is CASSQGVGEQFF. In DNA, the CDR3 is TGTGCCAGCAGCCAGGGGGTCGGGGAGCAGTTCTTC. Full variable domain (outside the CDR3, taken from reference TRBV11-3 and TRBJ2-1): EAGVVQSPRYKIIEKKQPVAFWCNPISGHNTLYWYLQNLGQGPELLIRYENEEAVDDSQLPKDRFSAERLKGVDSTLKIQPAELGDSAVYLCASSQGVGEQFFGPGTRLTVL.

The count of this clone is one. In DNA form, the CDR3 reads TGTGCCAGCAGCGACAGGGGGCCTAGCGGGAGGGAGACCCAGTACTTC. Its protein is CASSDRGPSGRETQYF. This chain connects TRBV2 to TRBJ2-5; TRBD2 is a possible D gene (11 bases). The CDR3 covers 16 residues. With 6 bases removed from V and 5 bases from J, the gap between germline ends came to 22 bases. Germline CDR1 SNHLY, CDR2 FYNNEI.

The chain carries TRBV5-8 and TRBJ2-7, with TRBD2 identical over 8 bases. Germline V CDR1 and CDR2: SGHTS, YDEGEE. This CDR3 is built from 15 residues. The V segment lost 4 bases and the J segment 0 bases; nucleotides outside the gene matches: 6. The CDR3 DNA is TGTGCCAGCAGCCCCCGGAGCGGGGGCTCCTACGAGCAGTACTTC. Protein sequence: CASSPRSGGSYEQYF. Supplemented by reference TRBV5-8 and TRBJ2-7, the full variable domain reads EAGVTQSPTHLIKTRGQQATLRCSPISGHTSVYWYQQALGLGLQFLLWYDEGEERNRGNFPPRFSGRQFPNYSSELNVNALELEDSALYLCASSPRSGGSYEQYFGPGTRLTVT.

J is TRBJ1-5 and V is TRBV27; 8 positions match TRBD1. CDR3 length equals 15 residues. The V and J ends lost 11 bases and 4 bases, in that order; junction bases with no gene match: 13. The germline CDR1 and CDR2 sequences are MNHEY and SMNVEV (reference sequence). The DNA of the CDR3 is TGTGCCCGCAATTCTAGACAGGGGATTAATCAGCCCCAGCATTTT. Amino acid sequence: CARNSRQGINQPQHF.

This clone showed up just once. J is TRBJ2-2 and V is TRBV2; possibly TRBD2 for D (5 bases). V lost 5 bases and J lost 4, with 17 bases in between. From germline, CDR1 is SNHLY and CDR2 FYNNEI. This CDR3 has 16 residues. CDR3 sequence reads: CASSTRLFWGTGELFF. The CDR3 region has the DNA TGTGCCAGCAGTACCAGACTATTTTGGGGCACCGGGGAGCTGTTTTTT. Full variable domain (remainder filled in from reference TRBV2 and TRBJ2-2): EPEVTQTPSHQVTQMGQEVILRCVPISNHLYFYWYRQILGQKVEFLVSFYNNEISEKSEIFDDQFSVERPDGSNFTLKIRSTKLEDSAMYFCASSTRLFWGTGELFFGEGSRLTVL.

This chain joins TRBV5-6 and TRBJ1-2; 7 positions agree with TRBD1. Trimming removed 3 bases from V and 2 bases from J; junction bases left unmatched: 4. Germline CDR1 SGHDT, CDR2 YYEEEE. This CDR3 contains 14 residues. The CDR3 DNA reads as TGTGCCAGCAGCTGGTACAGGGGAAACTATGGCTACACCTTC. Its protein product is CASSWYRGNYGYTF.

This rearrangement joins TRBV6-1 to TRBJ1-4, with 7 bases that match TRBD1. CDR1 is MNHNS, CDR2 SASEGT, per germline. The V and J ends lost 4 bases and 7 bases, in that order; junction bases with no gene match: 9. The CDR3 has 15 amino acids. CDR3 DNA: TGTGCCAGCAGTGTGTCGACAGGGTGGGGTGAAAAACTGTTTTTT. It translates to CASSVSTGWGEKLFF.

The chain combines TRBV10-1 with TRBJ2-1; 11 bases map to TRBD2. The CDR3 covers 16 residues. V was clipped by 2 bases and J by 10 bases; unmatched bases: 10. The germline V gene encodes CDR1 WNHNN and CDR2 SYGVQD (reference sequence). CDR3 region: CASSELLAGERREQFF. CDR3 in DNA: TGCGCCAGCAGTGAGCTACTAGCGGGGGAGCGAAGGGAGCAGTTCTTC.

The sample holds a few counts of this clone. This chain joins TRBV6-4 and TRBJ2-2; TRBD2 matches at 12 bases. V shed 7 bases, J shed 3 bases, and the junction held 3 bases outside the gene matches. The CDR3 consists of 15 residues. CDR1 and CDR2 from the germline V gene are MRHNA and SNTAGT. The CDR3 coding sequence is TGTGCCAGCAAAAGACTAGCGGGGGACACCGGGGAGCTGTTTTTT. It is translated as CASKRLAGDTGELFF.

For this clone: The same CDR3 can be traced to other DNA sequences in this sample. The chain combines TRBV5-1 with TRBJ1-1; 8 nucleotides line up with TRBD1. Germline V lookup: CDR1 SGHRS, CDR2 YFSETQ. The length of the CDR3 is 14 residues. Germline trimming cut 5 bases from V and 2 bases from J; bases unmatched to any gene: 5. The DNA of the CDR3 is TGCGCCAGCAGGACCCAGGGGGCCAACACTGAAGCTTTCTTT. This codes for CASRTQGANTEAFF. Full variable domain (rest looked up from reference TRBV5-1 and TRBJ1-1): KAGVTQTPRYLIKTRGQQVTLSCSPISGHRSVSWYQQTPGQGLQFLFEYFSETQRNKGNFPGRFSGRQFSNSRSEMNVSTLELGDSALYLCASRTQGANTEAFFGQGTRLTVV.

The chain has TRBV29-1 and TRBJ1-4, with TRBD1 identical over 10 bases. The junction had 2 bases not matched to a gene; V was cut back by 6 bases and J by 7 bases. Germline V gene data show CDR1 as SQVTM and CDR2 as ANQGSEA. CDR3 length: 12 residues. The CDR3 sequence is CSVRTGGEKLFF. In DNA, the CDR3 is TGCAGCGTCCGGACAGGGGGTGAAAAACTGTTTTTT.

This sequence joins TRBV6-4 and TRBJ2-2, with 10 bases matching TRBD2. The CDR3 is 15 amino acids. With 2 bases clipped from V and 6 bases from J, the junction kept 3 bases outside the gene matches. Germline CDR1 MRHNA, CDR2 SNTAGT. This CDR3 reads CASSDGAGGPGELFF. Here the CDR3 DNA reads TGTGCCAGCAGTGACGGAGCGGGGGGGCCCGGGGAGCTGTTTTTT.

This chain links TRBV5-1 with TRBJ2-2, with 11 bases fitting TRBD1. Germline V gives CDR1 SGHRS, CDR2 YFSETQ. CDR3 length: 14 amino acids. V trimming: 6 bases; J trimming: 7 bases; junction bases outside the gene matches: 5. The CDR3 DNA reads TGCGCCAGCACCCCGGGACAGGGGGTCGGGGAGCTGTTTTTT. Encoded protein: CASTPGQGVGELFF. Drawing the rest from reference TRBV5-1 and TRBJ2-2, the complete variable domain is KAGVTQTPRYLIKTRGQQVTLSCSPISGHRSVSWYQQTPGQGLQFLFEYFSETQRNKGNFPGRFSGRQFSNSRSEMNVSTLELGDSALYLCASTPGQGVGELFFGEGSRLTVL.

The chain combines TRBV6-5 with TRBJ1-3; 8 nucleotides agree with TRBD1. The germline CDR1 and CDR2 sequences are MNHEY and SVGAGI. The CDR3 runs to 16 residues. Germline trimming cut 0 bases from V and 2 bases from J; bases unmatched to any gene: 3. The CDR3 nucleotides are TGTGCCAGCAGTTACTCGACAGGGGCGGCTGGAAACACCATATATTTT. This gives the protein CASSYSTGAAGNTIYF.

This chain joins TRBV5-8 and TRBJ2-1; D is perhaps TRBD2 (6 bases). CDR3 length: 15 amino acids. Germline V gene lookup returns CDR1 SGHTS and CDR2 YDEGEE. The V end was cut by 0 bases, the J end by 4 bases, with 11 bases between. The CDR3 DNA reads TGTGCCAGCAGCTTGGGTAGCGGTTCTTACAATGAGCAGTTCTTC. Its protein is CASSLGSGSYNEQFF.

The CDR3 sequence is CASSSTAGYEQYF. DNA of the CDR3: TGTGCCAGCAGTTCGACAGCGGGGTACGAGCAGTACTTC. V and J are TRBV6-6 and TRBJ2-7, with 7 nucleotides matching TRBD2. Germline V gene sequence: CDR1 MNHNY, CDR2 SVGAGI (reference sequence). This CDR3 region has 13 residues. With V trimmed by 4 bases and J by 4 bases, 4 bases remained unmatched.

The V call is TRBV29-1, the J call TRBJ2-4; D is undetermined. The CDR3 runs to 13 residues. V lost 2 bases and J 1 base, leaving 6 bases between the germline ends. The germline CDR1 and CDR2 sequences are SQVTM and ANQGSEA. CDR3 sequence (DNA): TGCAGCGTTGAATCCGGGGCCAAAAACATTCAGTACTTC. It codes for CSVESGAKNIQYF.

The chain's CDR3 is CASSPSTQVTTEAFF. The CDR3 bases are TGTGCCAGCTCACCTTCGACACAGGTTACCACTGAAGCTTTCTTT. This chain joins TRBV18 and TRBJ1-1; D may be TRBD1 (5 bases). The CDR3 contains 15 residues. V shed 3 bases and J shed 4 bases, with 15 bases lying between them. From germline, CDR1 is KGHSH and CDR2 LQKENI.

The CDR3 spells CASSESPVPYEQYF. The CDR3, as DNA: TGCGCCAGCAGTGAGTCCCCAGTACCCTACGAGCAGTACTTC. This chain joins TRBV10-1 and TRBJ2-7; D call uncertain. Germline values: CDR1 WNHNN, CDR2 SYGVQD (reference sequence). V lost 0 bases and J lost 2, with 8 bases in between. This CDR3 is 14 amino acids long.

The CDR3 loop is CASSFYSGGNQETQYF. The CDR3 DNA reads as TGTGCCAGCAGCTTCTATAGCGGGGGGAACCAAGAGACCCAGTACTTC. The rearrangement links TRBV5-6 to TRBJ2-5; 10 bases align to TRBD2. CDR1 and CDR2 (germline): SGHDT, YYEEEE. Germline trimming cut 2 bases from V and 0 bases from J; bases unmatched to any gene: 4. CDR3 length: 16 amino acids.

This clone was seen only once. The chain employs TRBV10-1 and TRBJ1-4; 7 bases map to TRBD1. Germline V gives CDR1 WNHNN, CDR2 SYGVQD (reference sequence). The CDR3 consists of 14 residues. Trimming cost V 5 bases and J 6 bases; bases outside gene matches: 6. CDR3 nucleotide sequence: TGCGCCAGCAGTCCGGGACAGTCATATGAAAAACTGTTTTTT. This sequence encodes CASSPGQSYEKLFF.

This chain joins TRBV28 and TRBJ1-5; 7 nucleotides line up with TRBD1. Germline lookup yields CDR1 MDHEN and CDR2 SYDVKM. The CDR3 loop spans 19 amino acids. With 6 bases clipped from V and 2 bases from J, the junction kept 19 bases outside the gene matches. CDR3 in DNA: TGTGCCAGCAGGCTCTACAGGGGTTGGGGATCTCGCGGCAATCAGCCCCAGCATTTT. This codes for CASRLYRGWGSRGNQPQHF.

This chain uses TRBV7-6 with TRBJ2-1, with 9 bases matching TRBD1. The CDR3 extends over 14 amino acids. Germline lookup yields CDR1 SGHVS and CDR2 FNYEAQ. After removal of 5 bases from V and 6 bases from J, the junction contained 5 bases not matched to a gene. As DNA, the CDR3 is TGTGCCAGCAGCGGTACGACAGGGGGCAATGAGCAGTTCTTC. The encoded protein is CASSGTTGGNEQFF.

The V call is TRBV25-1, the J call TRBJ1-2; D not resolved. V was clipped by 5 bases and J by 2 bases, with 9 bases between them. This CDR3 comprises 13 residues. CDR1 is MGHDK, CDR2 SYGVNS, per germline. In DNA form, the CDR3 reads TGTGCCAGCAGTAGGAGGCAGAACTATGGCTACACCTTC. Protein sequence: CASSRRQNYGYTF.